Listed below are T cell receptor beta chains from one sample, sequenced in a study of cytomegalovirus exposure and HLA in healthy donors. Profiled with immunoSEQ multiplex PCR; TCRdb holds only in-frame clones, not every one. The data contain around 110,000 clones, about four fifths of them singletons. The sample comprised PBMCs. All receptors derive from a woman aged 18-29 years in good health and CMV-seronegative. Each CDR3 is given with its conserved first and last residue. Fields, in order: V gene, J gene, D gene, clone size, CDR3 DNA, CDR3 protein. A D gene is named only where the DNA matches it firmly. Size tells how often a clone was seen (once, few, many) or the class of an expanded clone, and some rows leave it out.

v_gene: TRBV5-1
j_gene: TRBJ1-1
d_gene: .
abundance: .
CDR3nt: TGCGCCAGCAAGCCCAGGGTCCCGAACACTGAAGCTTTCTTT
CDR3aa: CASKPRVPNTEAFF

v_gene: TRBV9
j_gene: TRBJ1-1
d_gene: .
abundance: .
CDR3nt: TGTGCCAGCAGCGTAATTCCGGGGAGGGGCACTGAAGCTTTCTTT
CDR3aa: CASSVIPGRGTEAFF

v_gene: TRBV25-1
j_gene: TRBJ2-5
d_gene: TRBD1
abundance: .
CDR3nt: TGTGCCAGCTGGCCAGGGGGCCGGGAGACCCAGTACTTC
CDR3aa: CASWPGGRETQYF

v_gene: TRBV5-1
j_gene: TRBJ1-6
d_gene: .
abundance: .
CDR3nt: TGCGCCAGCAGCTCGGGAGACCCAGATTCACCCCTCCACTTT
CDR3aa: CASSSGDPDSPLHF

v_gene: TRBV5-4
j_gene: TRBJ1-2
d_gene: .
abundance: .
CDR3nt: TGTGCCAGCAGTCTGCCAGGGAATGGCTACACCTTC
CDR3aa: CASSLPGNGYTF

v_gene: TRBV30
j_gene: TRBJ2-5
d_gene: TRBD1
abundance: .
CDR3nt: TGTGCCTGGGGGGACAGCTGGGAGACCCAGTACTTC
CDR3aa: CAWGDSWETQYF

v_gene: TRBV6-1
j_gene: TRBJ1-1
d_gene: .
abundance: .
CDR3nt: TGTGCCAGCAGTGTATATGGGGGGTACACTGAAGCTTTCTTT
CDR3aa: CASSVYGGYTEAFF

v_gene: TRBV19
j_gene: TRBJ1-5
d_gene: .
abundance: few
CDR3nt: TGTGCCAGTAGGGAAATTACAGGGTCCGCACAGCCCCAGCATTTT
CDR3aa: CASREITGSAQPQHF

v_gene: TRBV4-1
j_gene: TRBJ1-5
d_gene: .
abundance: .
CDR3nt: TGCGCCAGCAGCCAAGATCTCGCAGGCTCTAGCAATCAGCCCCAGCATTTT
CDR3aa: CASSQDLAGSSNQPQHF

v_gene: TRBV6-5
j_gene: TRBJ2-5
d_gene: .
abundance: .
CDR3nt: TGTGGCAGCAGTTCCGGGACTGGGGAGGTAGAGACCCAGTACTTC
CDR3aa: CGSSSGTGEVETQYF

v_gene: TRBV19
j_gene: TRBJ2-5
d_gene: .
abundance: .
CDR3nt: TGTGCCAGTAGTATGTGGGGGGACAGACAAGAGACCCAGTACTTC
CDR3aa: CASSMWGDRQETQYF

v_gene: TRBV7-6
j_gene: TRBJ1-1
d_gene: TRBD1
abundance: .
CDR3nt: TGTGCCAGCAGCTTCAGGACAGGTCTGGGCACTGAAGCTTTCTTT
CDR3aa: CASSFRTGLGTEAFF

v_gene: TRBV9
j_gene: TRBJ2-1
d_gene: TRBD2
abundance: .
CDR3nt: TGTGCCAGCAGCTTCGTGTCTAGCGGGGGACGGGAGCAGTTCTTC
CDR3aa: CASSFVSSGGREQFF

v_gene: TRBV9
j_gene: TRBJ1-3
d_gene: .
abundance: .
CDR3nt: TGTGCCAGCAGCGTAGCAGGGGCTGGAAACACCATATATTTT
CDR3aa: CASSVAGAGNTIYF

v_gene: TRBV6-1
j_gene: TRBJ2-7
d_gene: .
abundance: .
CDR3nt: TGTGCCACCCTCAGGGGCAGGGTCTACGAGCAGTACTTC
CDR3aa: CATLRGRVYEQYF

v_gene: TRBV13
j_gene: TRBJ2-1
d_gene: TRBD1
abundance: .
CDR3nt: TGTGCCAGCACCTTGGGGGACAGGGTAAATTCCGAGCAGTTCTTC
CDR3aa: CASTLGDRVNSEQFF

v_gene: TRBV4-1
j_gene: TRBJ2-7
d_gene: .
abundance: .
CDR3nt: TGCGCCAGCAGCCAAGGAAGAGGGGAGGTCTACGAGCAGTACTTC
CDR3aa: CASSQGRGEVYEQYF

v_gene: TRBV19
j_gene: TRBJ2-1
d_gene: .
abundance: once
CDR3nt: TGTGCCAGTAGTATGTGGAGGGGTGTGTACAATGAGCAGTTCTTC
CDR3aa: CASSMWRGVYNEQFF

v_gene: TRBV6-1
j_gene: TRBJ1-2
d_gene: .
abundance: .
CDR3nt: TGTGCCAGCAGTGAGGGACTGGGAGATGGCTACACCTTC
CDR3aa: CASSEGLGDGYTF

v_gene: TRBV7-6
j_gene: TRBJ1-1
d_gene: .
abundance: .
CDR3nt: TGTGCCAGCAGCTCCACCGACGGGGGGAACACTGAAGCTTTCTTT
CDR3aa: CASSSTDGGNTEAFF

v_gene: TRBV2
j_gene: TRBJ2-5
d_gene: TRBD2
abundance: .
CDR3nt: TGTGCCAGCAGTAGCTCGTTTGGGGGGGTAGACCAAGAGACCCAGTACTTC
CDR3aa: CASSSSFGGVDQETQYF

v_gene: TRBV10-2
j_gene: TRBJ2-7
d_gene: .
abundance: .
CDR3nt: TGCGCCAGCAGTTCAGGGTTTTTCTCCTACGAGCAGTACTTC
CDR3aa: CASSSGFFSYEQYF

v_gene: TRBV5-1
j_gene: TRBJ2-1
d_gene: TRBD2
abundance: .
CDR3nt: TGCGCCAGCAGGCAAGCGGGGGGGCGTTTTGGTGAGCAGTTCTTC
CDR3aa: CASRQAGGRFGEQFF

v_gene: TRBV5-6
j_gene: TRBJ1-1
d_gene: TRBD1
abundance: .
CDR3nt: TGTGCCAGCAGCCGGGGGACAGGGGCGGGAGGGGCTTTCTTT
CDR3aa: CASSRGTGAGGAFF

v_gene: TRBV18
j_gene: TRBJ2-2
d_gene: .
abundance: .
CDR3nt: TGTGCCAGCTCACCCCTCAGGGGGGCGGTCAACACCGGGGAGCTGTTTTTT
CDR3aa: CASSPLRGAVNTGELFF

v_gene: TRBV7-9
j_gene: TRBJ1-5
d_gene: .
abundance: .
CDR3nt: TGTGCCAGCAGCTTAGGGAGTCAGCCCCAGCATTTT
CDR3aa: CASSLGSQPQHF

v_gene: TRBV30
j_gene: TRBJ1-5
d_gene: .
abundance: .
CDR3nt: TGTGCCTGGAGTGTACGTGACAGAAGCAATCAGCCCCAGCATTTT
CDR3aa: CAWSVRDRSNQPQHF

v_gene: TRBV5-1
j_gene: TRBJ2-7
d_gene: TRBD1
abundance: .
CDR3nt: TGCGCCAGCAGCTCCGGGACAGGGGCCAACGAGCAGTACTTC
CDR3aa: CASSSGTGANEQYF

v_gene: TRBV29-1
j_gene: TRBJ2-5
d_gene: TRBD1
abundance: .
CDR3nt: TGCAGCGTTGGAGGGGGCAGGGAGACCCAGTACTTC
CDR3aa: CSVGGGRETQYF

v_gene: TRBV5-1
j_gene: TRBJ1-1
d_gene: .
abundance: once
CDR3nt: TGCGCCAGCAGCTTCGGGGAGAGGAACACTGAAGCTTTCTTT
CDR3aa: CASSFGERNTEAFF

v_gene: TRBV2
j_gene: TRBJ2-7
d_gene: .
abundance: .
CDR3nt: TGTGCCAGCAGTCGGACACCAACGAGCTCCTACGAGCAGTACTTC
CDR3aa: CASSRTPTSSYEQYF

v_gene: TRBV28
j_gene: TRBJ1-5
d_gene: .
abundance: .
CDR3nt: TGTGCCAGCAGTCCACATCAGGGGAGCAATCAGCCCCAGCATTTT
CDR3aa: CASSPHQGSNQPQHF

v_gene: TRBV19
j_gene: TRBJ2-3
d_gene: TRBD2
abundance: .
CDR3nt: TGTGCCAGTAGTACCACTAGCGGACACACAGATACGCAGTATTTT
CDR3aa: CASSTTSGHTDTQYF

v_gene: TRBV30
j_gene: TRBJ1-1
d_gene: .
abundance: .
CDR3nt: TGTGCCTGGAGTCGCGGAATGAACACTGAAGCTTTCTTT
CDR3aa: CAWSRGMNTEAFF

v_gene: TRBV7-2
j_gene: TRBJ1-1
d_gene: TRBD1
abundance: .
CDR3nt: TGTGCCAGCAGCTTGAAATTCACAGGGGCGGCGAGCACTGAAGCTTTCTTT
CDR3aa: CASSLKFTGAASTEAFF

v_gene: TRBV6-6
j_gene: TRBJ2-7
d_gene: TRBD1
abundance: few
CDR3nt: TGTGCCAGCAGTTATGAAACAGGGGACGAGCAGTACTTC
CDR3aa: CASSYETGDEQYF

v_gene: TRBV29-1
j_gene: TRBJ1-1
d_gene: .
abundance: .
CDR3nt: TGCAGCGTTGTGCTGGAGGGTCGTTTTTCTGAAGCTTTCTTT
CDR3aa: CSVVLEGRFSEAFF

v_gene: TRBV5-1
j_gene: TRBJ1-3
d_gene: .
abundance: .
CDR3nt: TGCGCCAGCAGCTTGAACCCTTCGGGTTTAAGGCTCTCTGGAAACACCATATATTTT
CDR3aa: CASSLNPSGLRLSGNTIYF

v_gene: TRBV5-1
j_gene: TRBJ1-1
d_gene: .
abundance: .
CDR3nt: TGCGCCAGCAGCTTGGTAATTGTCGGTGCTACAGGGAGCATGAACACTGAAGCTTTCTTT
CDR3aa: CASSLVIVGATGSMNTEAFF

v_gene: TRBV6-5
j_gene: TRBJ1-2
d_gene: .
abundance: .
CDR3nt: TGTGCCAGCAGTTACTCCGGGTCTACCAACTATGGCTACACCTTC
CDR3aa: CASSYSGSTNYGYTF

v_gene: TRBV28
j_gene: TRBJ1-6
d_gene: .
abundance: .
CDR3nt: TGTGCCAGCAGTAACTCGGGTAATTCACCCCTCCACTTT
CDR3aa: CASSNSGNSPLHF

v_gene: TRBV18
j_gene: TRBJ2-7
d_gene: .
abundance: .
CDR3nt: TGTGCCAGCTCACCAGGCTGGGCAGTACCCTACGAGCAGTACTTC
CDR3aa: CASSPGWAVPYEQYF